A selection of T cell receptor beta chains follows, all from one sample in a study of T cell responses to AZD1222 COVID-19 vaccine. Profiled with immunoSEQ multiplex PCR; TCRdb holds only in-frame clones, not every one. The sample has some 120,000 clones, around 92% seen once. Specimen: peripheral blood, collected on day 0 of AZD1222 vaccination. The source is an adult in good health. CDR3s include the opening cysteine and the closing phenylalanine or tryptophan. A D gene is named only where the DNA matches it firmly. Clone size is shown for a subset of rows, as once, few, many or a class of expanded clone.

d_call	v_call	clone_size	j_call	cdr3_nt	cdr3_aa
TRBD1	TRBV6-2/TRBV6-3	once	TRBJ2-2	TGTGCCAGCAGTAACCAGGGGGAGAGCGGGGAGCTGTTTTTT	CASSNQGESGELFF
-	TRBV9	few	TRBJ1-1	TGTGCCAGCAGCACGGGAGGGGGGAACACTGAAGCTTTCTTT	CASSTGGGNTEAFF
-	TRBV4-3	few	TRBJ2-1	TGCGCCAGCAGCCAAGAGTGGGGAGAAACCTACAATGAGCAGTTCTTC	CASSQEWGETYNEQFF
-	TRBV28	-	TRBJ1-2	TGTGCCAGCAGTTTGAATCCCAGGGGAGTGGGAGGCTACACCTTC	CASSLNPRGVGGYTF
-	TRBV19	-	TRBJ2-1	TGTGCCAGTACCGCCATCGGGAACTCTTACAATGAGCAGTTCTTC	CASTAIGNSYNEQFF
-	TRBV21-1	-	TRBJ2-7	TGTGCCAGGGGGCCGGGGGACTACGAGCAGTACTTC	CARGPGDYEQYF
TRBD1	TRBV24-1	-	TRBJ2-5	TGTGCCACCAGTGACCCCGTTCGACAGGGAGAGACCCAGTACTTC	CATSDPVRQGETQYF
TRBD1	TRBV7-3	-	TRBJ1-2	TGTGCCAGCAGCCGGGAGGGGGCTGATGGCTACACCTTC	CASSREGADGYTF
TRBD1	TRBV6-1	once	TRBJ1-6	TGTGCCAGCAGTGAAGGGACAGGGGGGAATTCACCCCTCCACTTT	CASSEGTGGNSPLHF
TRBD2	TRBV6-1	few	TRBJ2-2	TGTGCCAGCAGTGAACCGCCGGGGGGGAACACCGGGGAGCTGTTTTTT	CASSEPPGGNTGELFF
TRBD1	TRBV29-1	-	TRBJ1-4	TGCAGCGTTGAAGAGGCAGGGGGCGCTTATGAAAAACTGTTTTTT	CSVEEAGGAYEKLFF
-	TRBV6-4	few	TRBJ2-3	TGTGCCAGCAGTGACTCGGCCACAGATACGCAGTATTTT	CASSDSATDTQYF
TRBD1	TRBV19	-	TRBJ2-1	TGTGCCAGTAGCCGACAGGGGGAAGGATACTACAATGAGCAGTTCTTC	CASSRQGEGYYNEQFF
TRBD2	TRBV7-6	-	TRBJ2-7	TGTGCCAGCAGCTTCAGCGGGAAGTACGAGCAGTACTTC	CASSFSGKYEQYF
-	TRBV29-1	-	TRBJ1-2	TGCAGCGTTTTGGCAGGGGCCGATAACTATGGCTACACCTTC	CSVLAGADNYGYTF
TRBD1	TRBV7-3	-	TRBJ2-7	TGTGCCAGCAGCTTAACATCGCAGGGGGCCGAGCAGTACTTC	CASSLTSQGAEQYF
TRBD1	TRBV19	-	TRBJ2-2	TGTGCCAGTAGTAGAAACCTAGGGGACAGGAACACCGGGGAGCTGTTTTTT	CASSRNLGDRNTGELFF
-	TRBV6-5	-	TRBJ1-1	TGTGCCAGCAGTTATGGTGGGGCGAACACTGAAGCTTTCTTT	CASSYGGANTEAFF
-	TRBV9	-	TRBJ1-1	TGTGCCAGCAGCGTAGACGGAACGTTAATGAACACTGAAGCTTTCTTT	CASSVDGTLMNTEAFF
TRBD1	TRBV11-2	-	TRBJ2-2	TGTGCCAGCAGCTTACCCGACAGGGACACCGGGGAGCTGTTTTTT	CASSLPDRDTGELFF
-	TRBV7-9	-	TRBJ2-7	TGTGCCAGCAGCCTCTCCTACGAGCAGTACTTC	CASSLSYEQYF
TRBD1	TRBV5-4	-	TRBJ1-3	TGTGCCAGCAGCTTCGGGCAGGGGGCAAGAAACACCATATATTTT	CASSFGQGARNTIYF
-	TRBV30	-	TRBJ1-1	TGTGCCTGGGTTCCTGACAGAAACACTGAAGCTTTCTTT	CAWVPDRNTEAFF
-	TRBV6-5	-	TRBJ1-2	TGTGCCAGCAGTTCCTATGGACAGAACTATGGCTACACCTTC	CASSSYGQNYGYTF
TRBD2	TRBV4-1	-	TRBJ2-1	TGCGCCAGCAGCCAAGCATGGCTAGCGGGAGGGAACAATGAGCAGTTCTTC	CASSQAWLAGGNNEQFF
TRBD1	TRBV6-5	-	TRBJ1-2	TGTGCCAGCAGTATACAGGGGGATTTAGATGGCTACACCTTC	CASSIQGDLDGYTF
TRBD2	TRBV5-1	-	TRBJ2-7	TGCGCCAGCAGCTTGGCCTGGCCTAGCGGCACCTACGAGCAGTACTTC	CASSLAWPSGTYEQYF
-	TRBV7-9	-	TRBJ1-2	TGTGCCAGCAGCTTGAAACCGTGGGGGGGCTACACCTTC	CASSLKPWGGYTF
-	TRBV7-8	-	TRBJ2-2	TGTGCCAGCAGCTTAGACCTCTGGGAACGGGAGCTGTTTTTT	CASSLDLWERELFF
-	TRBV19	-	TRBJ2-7	TGTGCCAGTAGCGCCGGGACTCGCCTCTACGAGCAGTACTTC	CASSAGTRLYEQYF
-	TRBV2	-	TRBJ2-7	TGTGCCAGCAGTGAACAGGGGTCGACCTACGAGCAGTACTTC	CASSEQGSTYEQYF
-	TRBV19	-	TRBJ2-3	TGTGCCAGTATGGCAGGCGCAGATACGCAGTATTTT	CASMAGADTQYF
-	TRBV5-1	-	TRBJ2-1	TGCGCCAGCAGCTATGTAGGAGGCGACTACAATGAGCAGTTCTTC	CASSYVGGDYNEQFF
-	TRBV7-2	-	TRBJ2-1	TGTGCCAGCAGCCAAGTGTGGAATGAGCAGTTCTTC	CASSQVWNEQFF
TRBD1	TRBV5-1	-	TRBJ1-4	TGCGCCAGCAGCTGGGCAGGGGGCGGATTGGGTGAAAAACTGTTTTTT	CASSWAGGGLGEKLFF
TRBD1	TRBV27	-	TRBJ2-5	TGTGCCAGCAGTTTAGGGACAGGGAGAGAGACCCAGTACTTC	CASSLGTGRETQYF
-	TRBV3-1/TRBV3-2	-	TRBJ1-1	TGTGCCAGCAGACTGGACAGCCACACTGAAGCTTTCTTT	CASRLDSHTEAFF
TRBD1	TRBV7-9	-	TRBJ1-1	TGTGCCAGCAGCAGCGACCTCGTAGGACAGGGAAACCCTGAAGCTTTCTTT	CASSSDLVGQGNPEAFF
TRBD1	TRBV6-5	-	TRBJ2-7	TGTGCCAGCAGGGGGGACAGCTACGAGCAGTACTTC	CASRGDSYEQYF
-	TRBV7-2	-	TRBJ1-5	TGTGCCAGCAGCCCAGGACCCTATAGCAATCAGCCCCAGCATTTT	CASSPGPYSNQPQHF
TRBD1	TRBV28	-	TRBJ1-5	TGTGCCAGCAGTGGGGGGACAGGGGGAAATCAGCCCCAGCATTTT	CASSGGTGGNQPQHF
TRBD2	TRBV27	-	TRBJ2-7	TGTGCCAGCAGTTTGGCGGCGGGAGTGATGTACGAGCAGTACTTC	CASSLAAGVMYEQYF
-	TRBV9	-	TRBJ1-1	TGTGCCAGCAGCGTAGAAGCGTACACTGAAGCTTTCTTT	CASSVEAYTEAFF
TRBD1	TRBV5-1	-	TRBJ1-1	TGCGCCAGCAGCCCCGGACAGGGGGCGAGGTACACTGAAGCTTTCTTT	CASSPGQGARYTEAFF
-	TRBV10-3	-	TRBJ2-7	TGTGCCATCAGTGGGGGGCTCGGCGAGCAGTACTTC	CAISGGLGEQYF
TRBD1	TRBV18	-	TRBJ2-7	TGTGCCAGCTCACCGGGACAGACTTACGAGCAGTACTTC	CASSPGQTYEQYF
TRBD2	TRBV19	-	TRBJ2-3	TGTGCCAGTGGACGTCGGGGGGGGGTCGGGTCGGATACGCAGTATTTT	CASGRRGGVGSDTQYF
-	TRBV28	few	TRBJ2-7	TGTGCCAGCCGATCAAGCTCTTACGAGCAGTACTTC	CASRSSSYEQYF